The rows below give T cell receptor beta chains drawn from one sample of a study of blood T cell repertoires in COVID-19. The protocol was immunoSEQ multiplex PCR, while the TCRdb copy is restricted to in-frame clones and leaves out a portion. The sample lists 17,000 or so clones; 87% were seen once. Source material: peripheral blood. The receptors originated from a man aged 50-60 years with active COVID-19. Both conserved end residues are part of each CDR3. A D gene is named only where the DNA matches it firmly. Some rows have no size entry. The others give once, few or many, or a class for an expanded clone.

D,size,length,V,J,DNA,CDR3
TRBD2,-,14,TRBV12-5,TRBJ2-1,TGTGCTAGTGGCAGGGGACTAGCGAACAATGAGCAGTTCTTC,CASGRGLANNEQFF
TRBD1,-,15,TRBV28,TRBJ1-5,TGTGCCAGCAGTTTACAGGGGGCGGACAATCAGCCCCAGCATTTT,CASSLQGADNQPQHF
TRBD1,-,15,TRBV18,TRBJ1-1,TGTGCCAGCTCACCGACAGGGGGTAGTAACACTGAAGCTTTCTTT,CASSPTGGSNTEAFF
TRBD1,-,15,TRBV2,TRBJ2-1,TGTGCCAGCAATAAGGACAGGGGAGGTCCCCATGAGCAGTTCTTC,CASNKDRGGPHEQFF
-,-,13,TRBV6-5,TRBJ2-7,TGTGCCAGCAGTTACGACAGGTCCTACGAGCAGTACTTC,CASSYDRSYEQYF
TRBD2,-,14,TRBV27,TRBJ2-7,TGTGCCAGCAACCCGGGAGGGTCCCCCTACGAGCAGTACTTC,CASNPGGSPYEQYF
-,few,12,TRBV7-9,TRBJ2-5,TGTGCCAGCAGCTTAAATATTGAGACCCAGTACTTC,CASSLNIETQYF
TRBD1,-,14,TRBV27,TRBJ1-1,TGTGCCAGCAGTATCCGGACAGGGAGTCCTGAAGCTTTCTTT,CASSIRTGSPEAFF
-,-,15,TRBV28,TRBJ1-3,TGTGCCAGCAGTTCAACCGGGATCTCTGGAAACACCATATATTTT,CASSSTGISGNTIYF
-,once,15,TRBV7-9,TRBJ1-4,TGTGCCAGCAGCGCCCCGACATACCTTAATGAAAAACTGTTTTTT,CASSAPTYLNEKLFF
-,-,15,TRBV19,TRBJ1-1,TGTGCCAGTACCCGTGACGACAGGTTATTTACTGAAGCTTTCTTT,CASTRDDRLFTEAFF
TRBD2,few,19,TRBV11-3,TRBJ2-2,TGTGCCAGCAGCTTAGATTTAAGCGGGGGCGTCCGGTACACCGGGGAGCTGTTTTTT,CASSLDLSGGVRYTGELFF
-,few,12,TRBV2,TRBJ2-7,TGTGCTATCCGGACAGTCACCTACGAGCAGTACTTC,CAIRTVTYEQYF
TRBD1,-,13,TRBV7-9,TRBJ1-1,TGTGCCAGCAGCTTAGAGCCACAGGGGTCAGCTTTCTTT,CASSLEPQGSAFF
-,-,13,TRBV5-6,TRBJ1-3,TGTGCCAGCAGCTTGGCTTCTGGAAACACCATATATTTT,CASSLASGNTIYF